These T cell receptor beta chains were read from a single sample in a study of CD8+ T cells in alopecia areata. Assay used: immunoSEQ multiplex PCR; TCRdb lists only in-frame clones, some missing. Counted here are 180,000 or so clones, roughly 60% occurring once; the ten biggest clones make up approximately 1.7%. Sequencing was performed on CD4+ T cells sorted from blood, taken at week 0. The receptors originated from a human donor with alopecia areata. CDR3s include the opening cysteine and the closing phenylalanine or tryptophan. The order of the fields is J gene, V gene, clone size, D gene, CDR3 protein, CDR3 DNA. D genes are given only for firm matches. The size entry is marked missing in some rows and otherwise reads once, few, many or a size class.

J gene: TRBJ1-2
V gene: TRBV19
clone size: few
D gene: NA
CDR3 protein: CASSIQGPYGYTF
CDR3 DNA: TGTGCCAGTAGTATACAGGGGCCCTATGGCTACACCTTC

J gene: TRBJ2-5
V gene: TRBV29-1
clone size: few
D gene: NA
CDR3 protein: CSVEVETQYF
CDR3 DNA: TGCAGCGTGGAGGTAGAGACCCAGTACTTC

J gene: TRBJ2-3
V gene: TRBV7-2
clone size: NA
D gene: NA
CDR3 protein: CASSLDGDSTDTQYF
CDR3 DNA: TGTGCCAGCAGCTTAGATGGCGACAGCACAGATACGCAGTATTTT

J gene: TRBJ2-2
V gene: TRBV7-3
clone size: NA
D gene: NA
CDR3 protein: CASSSGHNTGELFF
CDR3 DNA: TGTGCCAGCAGCTCCGGACATAACACCGGGGAGCTGTTTTTT

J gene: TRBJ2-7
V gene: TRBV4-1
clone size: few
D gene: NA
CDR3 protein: CASSQDLVYEQYF
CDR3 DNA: TGCGCCAGCAGCCAAGACTTAGTTTACGAGCAGTACTTC

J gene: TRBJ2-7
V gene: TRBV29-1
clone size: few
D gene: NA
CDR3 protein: CSVGNLKGLGYEQYF
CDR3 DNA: TGCAGCGTTGGGAACCTCAAGGGGTTGGGTTACGAGCAGTACTTC

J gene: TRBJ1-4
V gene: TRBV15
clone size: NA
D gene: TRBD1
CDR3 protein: CATSTRTGNEKLFF
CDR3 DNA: TGTGCCACCAGCACCCGGACAGGAAATGAAAAACTGTTTTTT

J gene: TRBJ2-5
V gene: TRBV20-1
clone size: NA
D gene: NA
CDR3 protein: CSTGFGETQYF
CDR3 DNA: TGCAGTACGGGGTTCGGAGAGACCCAGTACTTC

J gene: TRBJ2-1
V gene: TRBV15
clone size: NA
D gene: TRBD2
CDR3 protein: CATGETLAGGLNYNEQFF
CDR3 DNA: TGTGCCACCGGGGAGACTCTAGCGGGGGGTTTGAACTACAATGAGCAGTTCTTC

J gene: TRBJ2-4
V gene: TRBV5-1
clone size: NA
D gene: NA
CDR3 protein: CASSSGPQSDIQYF
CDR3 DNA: TGCGCCAGCAGCTCGGGCCCCCAATCGGACATTCAGTACTTC

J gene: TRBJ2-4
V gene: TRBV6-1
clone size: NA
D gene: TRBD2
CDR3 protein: CASSEVGLAGAEAKNIQYF
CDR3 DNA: TGTGCCAGCAGTGAAGTAGGACTAGCGGGGGCCGAAGCCAAAAACATTCAGTACTTC

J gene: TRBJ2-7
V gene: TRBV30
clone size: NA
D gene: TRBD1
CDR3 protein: CAWTDRGYEQYF
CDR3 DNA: TGTGCCTGGACCGACAGGGGCTACGAGCAGTACTTC

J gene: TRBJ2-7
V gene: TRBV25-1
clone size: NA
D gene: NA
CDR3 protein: CASTSTPGMQYF
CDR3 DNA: TGTGCCAGCACGTCAACCCCAGGGATGCAGTACTTC

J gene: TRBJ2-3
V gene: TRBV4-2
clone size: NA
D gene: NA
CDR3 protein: CASSQDASTDTQYF
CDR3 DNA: TGTGCCAGCAGCCAAGATGCCAGCACAGATACGCAGTATTTT

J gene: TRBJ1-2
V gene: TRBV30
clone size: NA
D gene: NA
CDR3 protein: CASKEGSGMEGGYTF
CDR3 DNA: TGTGCCTCAAAAGAAGGGTCAGGGATGGAGGGTGGCTACACCTTC

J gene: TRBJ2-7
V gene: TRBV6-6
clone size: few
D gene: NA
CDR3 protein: CASSALGGTPGGEQYF
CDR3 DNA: TGTGCCAGCAGCGCCTTAGGGGGAACCCCGGGGGGCGAGCAGTACTTC

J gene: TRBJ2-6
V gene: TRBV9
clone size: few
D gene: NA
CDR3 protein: CASSPGTASGANVLTF
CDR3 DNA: TGTGCCAGCAGTCCCGGGACGGCCTCTGGGGCCAACGTCCTGACTTTC

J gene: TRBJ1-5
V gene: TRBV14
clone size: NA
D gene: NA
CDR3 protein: CASSQQAGSQHF
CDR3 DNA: TGTGCCAGCAGCCAACAGGCAGGGTCCCAGCATTTT

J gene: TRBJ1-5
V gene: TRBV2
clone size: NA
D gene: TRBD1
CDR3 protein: CASSSDRGRNQPQHF
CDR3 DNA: TGTGCCAGCAGTTCGGACAGGGGACGAAATCAGCCCCAGCATTTT

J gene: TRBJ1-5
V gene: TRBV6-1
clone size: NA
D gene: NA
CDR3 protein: CASSDRDNQPQHF
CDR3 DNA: TGTGCCAGCAGTGACAGGGACAATCAGCCCCAGCATTTT

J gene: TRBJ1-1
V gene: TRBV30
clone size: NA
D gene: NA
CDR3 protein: CAWSVGGPGDTEAFF
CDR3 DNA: TGTGCCTGGAGTGTAGGCGGCCCCGGGGACACTGAAGCTTTCTTT

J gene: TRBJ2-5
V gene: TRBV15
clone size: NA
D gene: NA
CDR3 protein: CATSRDLAVQETQYF
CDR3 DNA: TGTGCCACCAGCAGAGATTTGGCAGTCCAAGAGACCCAGTACTTC

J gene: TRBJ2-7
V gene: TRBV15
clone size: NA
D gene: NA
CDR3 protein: CATSRDGGTDEQYF
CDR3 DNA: TGTGCCACCAGCAGAGACGGGGGAACGGACGAGCAGTACTTC

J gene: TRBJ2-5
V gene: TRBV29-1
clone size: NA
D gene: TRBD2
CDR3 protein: CSVGVAGGPGTQYF
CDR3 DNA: TGCAGCGTTGGCGTGGCGGGGGGGCCTGGGACCCAGTACTTC

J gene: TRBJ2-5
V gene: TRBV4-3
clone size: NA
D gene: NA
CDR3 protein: CASSQDSVALPETQYF
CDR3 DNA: TGCGCCAGCAGCCAAGATTCAGTGGCTCTGCCTGAGACCCAGTACTTC

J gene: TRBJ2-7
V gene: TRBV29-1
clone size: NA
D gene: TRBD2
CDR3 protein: CSVRGTSGLYEQYF
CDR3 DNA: TGCAGCGTCCGTGGGACTAGCGGGTTATACGAGCAGTACTTC

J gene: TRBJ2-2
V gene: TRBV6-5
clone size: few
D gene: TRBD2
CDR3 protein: CASSYSGANTGELFF
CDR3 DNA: TGTGCCAGCAGTTACAGCGGGGCTAACACCGGGGAGCTGTTTTTT

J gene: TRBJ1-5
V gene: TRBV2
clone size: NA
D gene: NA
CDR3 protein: CASSSENSNQPQHF
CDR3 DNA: TGTGCCAGCAGCTCAGAAAATAGCAATCAGCCCCAGCATTTT

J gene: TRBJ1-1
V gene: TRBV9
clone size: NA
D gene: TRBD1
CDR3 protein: CASSVDRVRNTEAFF
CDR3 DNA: TGTGCCAGCAGCGTCGACAGGGTGAGGAACACTGAAGCTTTCTTT

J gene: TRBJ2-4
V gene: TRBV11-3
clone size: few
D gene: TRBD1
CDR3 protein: CASSTRTGGVAKNIQYF
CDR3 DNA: TGTGCCAGCAGCACCCGGACAGGCGGTGTAGCCAAAAACATTCAGTACTTC

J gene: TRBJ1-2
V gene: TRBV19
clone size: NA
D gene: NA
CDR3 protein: CASSIGGQVYGYTF
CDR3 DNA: TGTGCCAGTAGTATTGGTGGGCAGGTCTATGGCTACACCTTC

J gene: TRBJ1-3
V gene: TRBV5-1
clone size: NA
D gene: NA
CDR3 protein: CASSLEVSSGNTIYF
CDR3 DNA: TGCGCCAGCAGCTTGGAAGTCAGCTCTGGAAACACCATATATTTT

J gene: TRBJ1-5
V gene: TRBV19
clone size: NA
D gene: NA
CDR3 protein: CASRQINQPQHF
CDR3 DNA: TGTGCCAGCCGACAGATCAATCAGCCCCAGCATTTT

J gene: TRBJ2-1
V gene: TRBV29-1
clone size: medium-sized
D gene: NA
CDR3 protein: CSVVYNEQFF
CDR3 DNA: TGCAGCGTTGTGTACAATGAGCAGTTCTTC

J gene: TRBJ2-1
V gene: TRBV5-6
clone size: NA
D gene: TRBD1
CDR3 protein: CASSFRDRGASEQFF
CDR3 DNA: TGTGCCAGCAGCTTTCGTGACAGGGGAGCGAGTGAGCAGTTCTTC

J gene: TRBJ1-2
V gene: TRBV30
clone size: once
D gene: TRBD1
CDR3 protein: CAWQRPGQGFGYTF
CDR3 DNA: TGTGCCTGGCAACGACCGGGACAGGGGTTTGGCTACACCTTC

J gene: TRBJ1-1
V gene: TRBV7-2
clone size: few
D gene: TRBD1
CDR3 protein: CASSSQGRTEAFF
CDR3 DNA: TGTGCCAGCAGCTCACAGGGGAGGACTGAAGCTTTCTTT

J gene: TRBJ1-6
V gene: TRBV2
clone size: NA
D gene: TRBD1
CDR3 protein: CASSEGQRNSPLHF
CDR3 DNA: TGTGCCAGCAGTGAGGGACAGAGGAATTCACCCCTCCACTTT

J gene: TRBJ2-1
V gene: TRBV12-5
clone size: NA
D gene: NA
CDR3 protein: CASGSGHNYNEQFF
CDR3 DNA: TGTGCTAGTGGTTCAGGACACAACTACAATGAGCAGTTCTTC

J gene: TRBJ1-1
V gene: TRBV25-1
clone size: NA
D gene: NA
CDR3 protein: CASSELTVAEAFF
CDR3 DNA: TGTGCCAGCAGTGAATTAACGGTCGCTGAAGCTTTCTTT

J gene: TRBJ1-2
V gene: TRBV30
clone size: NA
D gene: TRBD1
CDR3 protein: CAWAGTAYGYTF
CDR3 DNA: TGTGCCTGGGCTGGGACAGCTTATGGCTACACCTTC

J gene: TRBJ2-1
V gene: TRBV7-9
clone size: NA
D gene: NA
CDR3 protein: CASSLVSSRKNYNEQFF
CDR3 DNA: TGTGCCAGCAGCTTAGTATCGTCGCGGAAGAACTACAATGAGCAGTTCTTC

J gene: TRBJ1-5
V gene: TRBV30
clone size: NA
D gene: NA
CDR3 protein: CACQIGNQPQHF
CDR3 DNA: TGTGCCTGTCAGATAGGCAATCAGCCCCAGCATTTT

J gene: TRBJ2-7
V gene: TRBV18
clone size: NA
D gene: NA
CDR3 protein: CASSPAGSTYEQYF
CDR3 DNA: TGTGCCAGCTCACCGGCCGGCAGCACCTACGAGCAGTACTTC

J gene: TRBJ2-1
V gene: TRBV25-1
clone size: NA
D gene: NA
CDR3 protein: CASSDPPYNEQFF
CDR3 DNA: TGTGCCAGCAGTGATCCCCCCTACAATGAGCAGTTCTTC

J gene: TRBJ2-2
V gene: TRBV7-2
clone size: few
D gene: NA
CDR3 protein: CASSFPPGELFF
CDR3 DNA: TGTGCCAGCAGCTTTCCCCCCGGGGAGCTGTTTTTT

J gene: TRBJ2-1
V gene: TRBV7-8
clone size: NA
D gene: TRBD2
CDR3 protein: CASSTLGTIRNEQFF
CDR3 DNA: TGTGCCAGCAGCACCCTCGGGACTATCCGTAATGAGCAGTTCTTC

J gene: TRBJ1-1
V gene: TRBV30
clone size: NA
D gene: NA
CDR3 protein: CAWSVRGIGAFF
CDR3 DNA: TGTGCCTGGAGTGTACGTGGTATCGGAGCTTTCTTT

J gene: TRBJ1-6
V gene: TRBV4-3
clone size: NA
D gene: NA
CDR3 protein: CASSQGPRNSPLHF
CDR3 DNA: TGCGCCAGCAGCCAGGGACCAAGAAATTCACCCCTCCACTTT

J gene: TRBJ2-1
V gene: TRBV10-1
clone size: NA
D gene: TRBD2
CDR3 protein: CASSRDYLRNEQFF
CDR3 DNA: TGCGCCAGCAGTCGGGACTACCTTCGCAATGAGCAGTTCTTC

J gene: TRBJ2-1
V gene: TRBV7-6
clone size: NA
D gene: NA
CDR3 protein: CASSHPAKYNEQFF
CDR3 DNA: TGTGCCAGCAGCCATCCCGCCAAGTACAATGAGCAGTTCTTC

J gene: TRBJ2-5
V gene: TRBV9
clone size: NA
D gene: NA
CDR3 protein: CASSFDLSQETQYF
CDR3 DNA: TGTGCCAGCAGCTTCGACCTGTCCCAGGAGACCCAGTACTTC

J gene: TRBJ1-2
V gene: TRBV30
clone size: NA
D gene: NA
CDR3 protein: CAWSGTVYGYTF
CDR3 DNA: TGTGCCTGGAGTGGGACAGTCTATGGCTACACCTTC

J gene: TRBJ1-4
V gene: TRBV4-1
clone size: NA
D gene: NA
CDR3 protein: CASSQAQGRAEKLLF
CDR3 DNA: TGCGCCAGCAGCCAAGCCCAGGGAAGAGCTGAAAAACTGCTTTTT

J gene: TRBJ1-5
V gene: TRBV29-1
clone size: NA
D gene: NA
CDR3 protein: CSVGVGQNQPQHF
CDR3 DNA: TGCAGCGTGGGTGTGGGTCAGAATCAGCCCCAGCATTTT

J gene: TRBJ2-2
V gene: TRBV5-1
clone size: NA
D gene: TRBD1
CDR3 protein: CASSLAGTGSGELFF
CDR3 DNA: TGCGCCAGCAGCTTAGCCGGGACAGGGTCCGGGGAGCTGTTTTTT

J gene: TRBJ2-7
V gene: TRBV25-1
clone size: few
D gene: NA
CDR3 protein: CASNPQDSYEQYF
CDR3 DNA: TGTGCCAGCAACCCACAGGACTCCTACGAGCAGTACTTC

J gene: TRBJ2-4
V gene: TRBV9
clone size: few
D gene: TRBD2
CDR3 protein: CASSVAAGGIKNIQYF
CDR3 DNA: TGTGCCAGCAGCGTAGCGGCGGGGGGGATCAAAAACATTCAGTACTTC

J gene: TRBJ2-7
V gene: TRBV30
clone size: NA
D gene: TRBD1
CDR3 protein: CAWQYPPTGTGGSEQYF
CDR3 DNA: TGTGCCTGGCAGTACCCACCGACCGGGACAGGGGGCAGCGAGCAGTACTTC

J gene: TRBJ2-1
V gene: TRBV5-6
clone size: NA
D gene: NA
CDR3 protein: CASSDQASSYNEQFF
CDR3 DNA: TGTGCCAGCAGCGATCAGGCGTCCTCCTACAATGAGCAGTTCTTC